This T cell receptor beta chain is drawn from a study of TIL therapy for anti-PD-1-resistant metastatic lung cancer. There are 12 residues in the CDR3. CDR1 is MNHNY and CDR2 is SVGAGI in the germline V gene (reference sequence). V was clipped by 6 bases and J by 6 bases, with 12 bases between them. Sequencing used immunoSEQ v3. Only in-frame clones appear in the TCRdb table, and some are missing; sequencing was by immunoSEQ multiplex PCR. The table has 9,500 to 15,000 clones, 60% to 80% seen once. Stated time point: pre-treatment sample, taken before nivolumab and TIL therapy. Sequenced material: blood, taken at baseline. The chain carries TRBV6-6 and TRBJ2-7, with D possibly matching TRBD1 (6 bases). This receptor was identified in a person between 30 and 79 years old with non-small cell lung cancer. The DNA of the CDR3 is TGTGCCAGCAGCCGCACAGGGCGCGAGCAGTACTTC. This translates into CASSRTGREQYF.